Listed below are T cell receptor beta chains from one sample, sequenced in a study of CD8+CD57+ T cells in acquired aplastic anemia. TCRdb redid the calling of the reads with MiXCR, one entry per CDR3 protein. The table shows fewer than 200,000 distinct CDR3 sequences, with about 64% occurring only once. Sequencing input: sorted CD4+, CD8+, or CD8+CD57+ T cells (not recorded which) from PBMCs. These receptors were collected from a human donor in good health. The conserved cysteine and the conserved F or W are not part of the CDR3 here. D genes are given only for firm matches.

>TRBV6-5|-|TRBJ2-7
ASSYPPGTYEQY
>TRBV5-8|TRBD1|TRBJ2-7
ASSLGQAAYEQY
>TRBV7-9|TRBD2|TRBJ2-7
ASSFGTSGKNPGEQY
>TRBV20-1|-|TRBJ1-4
SAGGDRNEKLF
>TRBV2|-|TRBJ2-1
ASSELARNNEQF
>TRBV7-8|-|TRBJ2-5
ASSFVPYSSKVQETQY
>TRBV6-5|-|TRBJ2-7
ASSYNWVYEQY
>TRBV9|-|TRBJ2-2
ASSVPNTGELF
>TRBV6-4|TRBD2|TRBJ2-2
ASSPSTSGPEGGELF
>TRBV20-1|TRBD1|TRBJ2-7
SAPGTGFYEQY
>TRBV20-1|-|TRBJ2-7
GARGPGFRAGYEQY
>TRBV15|-|TRBJ2-1
ATSSPGTGTGVDEQF
>TRBV12-3/TRBV12-4|TRBD1|TRBJ2-7
ASSGNRGSVYEQY
>TRBV19|-|TRBJ1-1
ASSLWENTEAF
>TRBV5-6|-|TRBJ2-4
ASSGGRMEY
>TRBV7-9|-|TRBJ2-3
ASSLGEGSTQY
>TRBV29-1|-|TRBJ1-1
SVEDRDKFEAF
>TRBV5-1|TRBD1|TRBJ1-2
ASSLEQGDYGYT
>TRBV6-1|-|TRBJ1-1
ASSMGVLNTEAF
>TRBV12-3/TRBV12-4|-|TRBJ2-5
ASSFWDLEETQY
>TRBV2|-|TRBJ2-7
ASSQDHEQY
>TRBV7-3|-|TRBJ1-1
ASSLRIAEAF
>TRBV5-5|-|TRBJ1-6
ASSLEESLH
>TRBV5-6|-|TRBJ1-2
ASSLAVRGLAHYGYT
>TRBV7-2|-|TRBJ2-7
ASSREDYEQY
>TRBV10-3|TRBD1|TRBJ2-1
AISESLWSGQGDNEQF
>TRBV12-3/TRBV12-4|-|TRBJ2-7
ASSSIGTGSYEQY
>TRBV20-1|-|TRBJ2-7
SASRGTTYEQY
>TRBV7-9|-|TRBJ2-7
ASSAEGGPPSYEQY
>TRBV7-9|TRBD1|TRBJ1-3
ASSSTGGFGNTIY
>TRBV25-1|-|TRBJ1-2
ASSEYYGLSSEGYT
>TRBV9|-|TRBJ2-2
ASSTSTGELF
>TRBV7-2|-|TRBJ2-7
ASRFLSGEQY
>TRBV20-1|TRBD1|TRBJ1-2
SARAPTGDYGYT
>TRBV11-3|TRBD1|TRBJ1-2
ASSRTTGEMIYGYT
>TRBV10-1|-|TRBJ2-6
ASSEWDSGANVLT
>TRBV6-2/TRBV6-3|TRBD2|TRBJ2-2
ASSYSALAGGSGELF
>TRBV4-1|TRBD1|TRBJ1-1
ASSRVYRGVDEAF
>TRBV20-1|TRBD1|TRBJ1-6
SARWGQSYNSPLH
>TRBV7-3|-|TRBJ2-2
ASSRVRNGELF
>TRBV7-3|-|TRBJ2-7
ASSLSLSYEQY
>TRBV5-1|TRBD1|TRBJ1-1
ASSGTVEAF
>TRBV6-2/TRBV6-3|-|TRBJ1-4
ASTVGPRHGKLF
>TRBV30|-|TRBJ1-5
AWSAGSNQPQH
>TRBV7-9|TRBD1|TRBJ1-1
ASGDRGYTEAS
>TRBV27|-|TRBJ1-2
ASSLHTGAGYGYT
>TRBV24-1|TRBD2|TRBJ2-5
ATSVGSSGGYHETQY
>TRBV20-1|TRBD2|TRBJ2-1
SASPLAGGSYNEQF
>TRBV7-9|-|TRBJ2-1
AGSHPGQHNEQF
>TRBV12-3/TRBV12-4|-|TRBJ1-6
ASSQTPGDSPLH
>TRBV19|TRBD1|TRBJ2-7
ASSIGRGTGAAEQY
>TRBV10-3|-|TRBJ1-5
AISDAGFNQPQH
>TRBV2|TRBD2|TRBJ2-7
ASRPGGTSGSYEQY